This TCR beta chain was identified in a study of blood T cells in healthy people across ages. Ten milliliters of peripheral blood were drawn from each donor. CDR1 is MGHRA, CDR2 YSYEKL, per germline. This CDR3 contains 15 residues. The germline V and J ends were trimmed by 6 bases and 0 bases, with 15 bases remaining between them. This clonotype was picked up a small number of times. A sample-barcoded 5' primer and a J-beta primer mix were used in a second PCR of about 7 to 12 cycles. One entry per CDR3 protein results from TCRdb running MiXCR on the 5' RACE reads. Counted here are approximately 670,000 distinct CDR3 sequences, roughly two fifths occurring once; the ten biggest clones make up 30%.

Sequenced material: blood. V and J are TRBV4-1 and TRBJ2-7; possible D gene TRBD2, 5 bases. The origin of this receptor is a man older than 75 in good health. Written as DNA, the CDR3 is TGCGCCAGCAGATACAACGAGGCGGGCTCCTACGAGCAGTACTTC. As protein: CASRYNEAGSYEQYF.